The TCR beta chain under discussion was sequenced for a study of blood T cell repertoires in COVID-19. Clones were sequenced by immunoSEQ multiplex PCR, and TCRdb holds only the in-frame ones, with some missing. The sample records 130,000 to 150,000 clones, around 81% being singletons. This clone turned up a few times. This CDR3 contains 12 residues. The V end was cut by 6 bases, the J end by 3 bases, with 12 bases between. CDR1 and CDR2 from the germline V gene are SQVTM and ANQGSEA. The source of this sequence is a man in his sixties with active or convalescent COVID-19. The specimen sequenced was peripheral blood. The chain joins TRBV29-1 to TRBJ2-7, with a weak D call TRBD2 (6 bases). The CDR3: CSVIRGNYEQYF. In DNA form, the CDR3 reads TGCAGCGTCATCCGGGGGAACTACGAGCAGTACTTC.